The clone carrying this TCR beta chain was recorded once. What it binds is unknown. This clone may be a read error of a much larger clone one base away. The input was roughly 0.5 ug total RNA; TCR beta cDNA was made from it with a constant-region primer. Modified slightly, ARM-PCR produced TCR beta libraries over three nested multiplex PCR rounds. TRBV1-TRBV30 forward primers paired with a C-beta reverse primer were used in the first two PCR rounds, which ran roughly 9 cycles each. Each CDR3 protein gets one entry after TCRdb re-called the multiplex PCR reads with MiXCR. Among about 330,000 distinct CDR3 sequences listed, almost 65% were seen once. This entry is derived from a study of tumor-infiltrating lymphocytes in primary liver carcinoma. Across the whole study: Treatment of the patients' primary liver carcinoma consisted of surgical resection. The tumors, T1-T3 N0M0 lesions, were 4.2 to 10 cm across. Study conclusions and caveats: Whereas tumor region pairs overlapped more, tumor-adjacent and tumor-blood pairs overlapped less.

This CDR3 has 15 amino acids. CDR1 and CDR2 from the germline V gene are SEHNR and FQNEAQ (reference sequence). The study extracted blood RNA from unsorted whole blood and also extracted germline DNA. None of the patients had received treatment, and all had chronic HBV infection. This clonotype was obtained from a man between 35 and 55 years old with primary liver carcinoma and hepatitis B virus infection. Sequenced input: peripheral blood. V usage is TRBV7-9 and J usage is TRBJ2-1; D unresolved. CDR3 nucleotides: TGTGCCAGCAGAAACGACGGCCGCTCCTACGATGAGCAGTTCTTC. Its protein product is CASRNDGRSYDEQFF.